The sample holds a few counts of the clone carrying this TCR beta chain. Its specificity is not known. These data originate in a study of OX40 agonist ivuxolimab in advanced cancers. Per germline, CDR1 DFQATT and CDR2 SNEGSKA (reference sequence). Trimming cost V 6 bases and J 3 bases, with 9 bases left between them. This CDR3 region has 11 residues. Study-wide results and caveats: Dosing at 0.1 to 3.0 mg/kg was accompanied by clonal expansion of CD4+ and CD8+ blood T cells by week 6.

TCRdb's table, derived via immunoSEQ multiplex PCR, lists solely in-frame clones and lacks some. The table shows tens of thousands of clones, with around 92% occurring only once. The TCR was taken from an adult with an advanced solid tumor such as melanoma, head and neck, liver or kidney cancer. The chain carries TRBV20-1 and TRBJ2-7; D gene uncertain. This material consisted of CD4+ or CD8+ T cells sorted from blood, taken in a trial of the OX40 agonist ivuxolimab. The CDR3 is CSAKDLYEQYF. CDR3 nucleotide sequence: TGCAGTGCCAAGGACCTCTACGAGCAGTACTTC.